This TCR beta chain emerged from a study of cytomegalovirus exposure and HLA in healthy donors. Whole-study context: The same platform was used for the 110 or so validation repertoires as for the approximately 730 first-cohort repertoires, as reported in a later analysis.

V dropped 5 bases and J dropped 11; count of bases not matched to a gene: 11. Germline V lookup: CDR1 MNHNY, CDR2 SVGAGI (reference sequence). CDR3 length: 14 residues. The method was immunoSEQ multiplex PCR; TCRdb's version includes in-frame clones alone and lacks a portion of them. Of approximately 210,000 clones in the sample, roughly 83% are singletons; the top ten hold over 1.1%. General study results and limits: Cytomegalovirus-associated TCR beta chains were listed, numbering 150 to 200. As confirmed in vitro, three CMV-associated chains were specific for CMV antigens.

Turning to this clone: Its antigen remains unknown.

The receptor comes from a woman aged 18-29 years in good health and CMV-seronegative. This chain uses TRBV6-6 with TRBJ2-3, with 9 positions matching TRBD2. The sample taken for sequencing was PBMCs. CDR3 nucleotide sequence: TGTGCCAGCAGTCGGGACTTCGGTAGCGGGGGGCAGTATTTT. Translating it yields CASSRDFGSGGQYF.